This TCR beta chain emerged from a study of long-term antiretroviral therapy in people with HIV. Study-wide results and caveats: Relative to transplant donor controls, diversity remained lower despite increasing after ART. Controls had broader CDR3 length ranges than HIV repertoires did.

One or more pre-ART and two or more post-ART PBMC samples were available from each donor. Comment on this clone: Its antigen is not known.

This CDR3 spans 13 amino acids. Trimming took 8 bases from V and 4 from J; bases not matched to a gene: 3. The germline CDR1 and CDR2 sequences are WSHSY and SAAADI. Sequencing used immunoSEQ v3.0 at survey level. The table came from immunoSEQ multiplex PCR; TCRdb's copy has only in-frame clones and leaves some out. The sample lists over 15,000 clones, more than 75% seen once, with roughly a tenth in the top ten. Specimen: unsorted PBMCs, collected 0.5 years after starting antiretroviral therapy. The source is a man aged 40-55 years with HIV. The gene calls are TRBV10-2 and TRBJ2-3; TRBD1 agrees at 10 bases. The CDR3 nucleotides are TGCGCCAGCGGGACAGGGGTTGCAGATACGCAGTATTTT. Amino acid sequence: CASGTGVADTQYF.